Sequencing of this TCR beta chain was carried out in a study of cytomegalovirus exposure and HLA in healthy donors. Use of 60 Vbeta and 13 Jbeta primers characterized the PCR. The protocol was immunoSEQ multiplex PCR, while the TCRdb copy is restricted to in-frame clones and leaves out a portion. The sample includes about 150,000 clones, 80% seen only once; the top ten take 5.6%. This clone was seen ten or more times. The source is a woman aged 35 to 49 in good health and CMV-seropositive. Sequenced sample: PBMCs.

The CDR3 reads CASSEGGSNYGYTF. Here the CDR3 DNA reads TGTGCCAGCAGTGAAGGCGGCAGCAACTATGGCTACACCTTC. The chain links TRBV25-1 to TRBJ1-2; D is ambiguous. Trimming cost V 2 bases and J 2 bases, with 9 bases left between them. The length of the CDR3 is 14 residues. Germline CDR1 and CDR2: MGHDK and SYGVNS.